Detailed here is one T cell receptor (beta chain). What it binds is unknown. This record belongs to a study of cytomegalovirus exposure and HLA in healthy donors. Germline V CDR1 and CDR2: SGHTA, FQGNSA. V dropped 4 bases and J dropped 1 base, with 7 bases sitting between them. CDR3 size: 13 residues. Findings and caveats of the study: A few V segments could not be told apart, such as TRBV6-2 and TRBV6-3, and were left out. A later analysis showed HLA-associated TCR beta chains outstripping equally common others in clonal expansion.

60 Vbeta and 13 Jbeta primers were used in PCR. Clones were sequenced by immunoSEQ multiplex PCR, and TCRdb holds only the in-frame ones, with some missing. This sample contains approximately 58,000 clones. The TCR sequence derives from a man aged 18 to 30 in good health and CMV-seropositive. The rearrangement links TRBV7-2 to TRBJ1-1; D not resolved. The sample comprised PBMCs. CDR3 sequence reads: CASSSHGNTEAFF. Here the CDR3 DNA reads TGTGCCAGCAGCTCCCACGGGAACACTGAAGCTTTCTTT.